The 23 T cell receptor beta chains given below trace back to one sample, sequenced in a study of cytomegalovirus exposure and HLA in healthy donors. The PCR ran on 60 Vbeta and 13 Jbeta primers. The table came from immunoSEQ multiplex PCR; TCRdb's copy has only in-frame clones and leaves some out. The sample lists 200,000 to 250,000 clones, approximately 68% occurring once. The specimen was PBMCs. The origin of the receptors is a woman aged 30 to 39 in good health and CMV-seronegative.

V gene TRBV6-1 combines with J gene TRBJ2-2; TRBD1 matches 9 bases. J lost 6 bases, V lost 5 bases, and 4 bases had no gene match. Germline CDR1 is MNHNS and CDR2 is SASEGT. The CDR3 runs 14 residues. The CDR3 bases are TGTGCCAGCAGTTCCGGACAGGGGTCCGGGGAGCTGTTTTTT. It specifies CASSSGQGSGELFF.

The chain couples TRBV28 to TRBJ2-7; 7 bases match TRBD2. V was clipped by 3 bases and J by 2 bases; unmatched bases: 7. CDR1 is MDHEN, CDR2 SYDVKM, per germline. The CDR3 spans 15 residues. CDR3 sequence: CASSFTGGGTYEQYF. The CDR3 DNA follows: TGTGCCAGCAGTTTTACGGGAGGAGGAACCTACGAGCAGTACTTC.

J is TRBJ2-1 and V is TRBV6-6, with TRBD1 matching over 11 bases. V trimming: 10 bases; J trimming: 9 bases; junction bases outside the gene matches: 8. Germline V gene data show CDR1 as MNHNY and CDR2 as SVGAGI (reference sequence). CDR3 size: 13 residues. The CDR3 bases are TGTGCCATCCCGGGACAGGGGGACGGTGAGCAGTTCTTC. It yields the protein CAIPGQGDGEQFF.

The chain is built from TRBV7-9 and TRBJ1-2; TRBD1 might be the D (6 bases). Germline V gene data show CDR1 as SEHNR and CDR2 as FQNEAQ (reference sequence). The CDR3 extends over 16 amino acids. V lost 5 bases to trimming and J lost 1 base, with 17 bases between them. CDR3 bases: TGTGCCAGCAGCCCAGAGGGAGGGGGTAGTAACTATGGCTACACCTTC. Translating it yields CASSPEGGGSNYGYTF.

This clone was seen a single time. V and J are TRBV2 and TRBJ2-2, with 8 bases lining up with TRBD2. The CDR3 is 18 amino acids. The V gene's germline CDR1 is SNHLY and CDR2 FYNNEI. J gave up 0 bases and V 7 bases, and 13 bases lay outside the gene matches. The chain's CDR3 is CASTGDSTSGSNTGELFF. DNA of the CDR3: TGTGCCAGCACAGGGGATTCCACTAGCGGCTCGAACACCGGGGAGCTGTTTTTT.

This chain links TRBV15 with TRBJ1-5, with TRBD1 matching 11 bases. Germline V lookup: CDR1 LNHNV, CDR2 YYDKDF (reference sequence). This CDR3 contains 16 residues. The J segment lost 7 bases and the V segment lost 1 base, leaving 6 bases of the junction unmatched. The CDR3 protein is CATSRGGGQGGQPQHF. The DNA of the CDR3 is TGTGCCACCAGCAGAGGAGGGGGACAGGGGGGACAGCCCCAGCATTTT.

This rearrangement joins TRBV5-1 to TRBJ2-1; TRBD1 aligns across 9 bases. CDR3 length equals 14 residues. Germline loops: CDR1 SGHRS, CDR2 YFSETQ. Trimming cost V 4 bases and J 6 bases; bases outside gene matches: 5. CDR3 sequence (DNA): TGCGCCAGCAGCCCGGGACAGGGATTCAATGAGCAGTTCTTC. Residues: CASSPGQGFNEQFF.

The rearrangement links TRBV5-1 to TRBJ2-6; 8 nucleotides match TRBD1. This CDR3 has 18 residues. Germline V gene lookup returns CDR1 SGHRS and CDR2 YFSETQ. Trimming cost V 7 bases and J 1 base; bases outside gene matches: 13. The CDR3: CASRTGQGVGSGANVLTF. The CDR3 nucleotides read TGCGCCAGCCGTACCGGACAGGGTGTTGGGTCTGGGGCCAACGTCCTGACTTTC. The full variable domain, in which reference TRBV5-1 and TRBJ2-6 provide the parts outside the CDR3, is KAGVTQTPRYLIKTRGQQVTLSCSPISGHRSVSWYQQTPGQGLQFLFEYFSETQRNKGNFPGRFSGRQFSNSRSEMNVSTLELGDSALYLCASRTGQGVGSGANVLTFGAGSRLTVL.

This rearrangement joins TRBV30 to TRBJ1-1; weak D call: TRBD1 (6 bases). The ends were cut back, 4 bases at V and 1 base at J, with 7 bases in the middle. Germline V gives CDR1 GTSNPN, CDR2 SVGIG (reference sequence). There are 12 residues in the CDR3. CDR3 bases: TGTGCCTGGAAACAGGGGAACACTGAAGCTTTCTTT. Amino acids: CAWKQGNTEAFF.

The V gene is TRBV19, the J gene TRBJ2-7; 9 bases are shared with TRBD1. Germline V gives CDR1 LNHDA, CDR2 SQIVND (reference sequence). With 6 bases clipped from V and 2 bases from J, the junction kept 5 bases outside the gene matches. The CDR3 spans 14 residues. The CDR3 region is CASSPGQGAYEQYF. CDR3 sequence (DNA): TGTGCCAGTAGCCCGGGACAGGGAGCCTACGAGCAGTACTTC. Drawing the rest from reference TRBV19 and TRBJ2-7, the complete variable domain is DGGITQSPKYLFRKEGQNVTLSCEQNLNHDAMYWYRQDPGQGLRLIYYSQIVNDFQKGDIAEGYSVSREKKESFPLTVTSAQKNPTAFYLCASSPGQGAYEQYFGPGTRLTVT.

CDR3 in amino acids: CASSLSQLYEQYF. CDR3 nucleotide sequence: TGTGCCAGCAGCTTAAGCCAACTCTACGAGCAGTACTTC. The rearrangement joins TRBV7-6 to TRBJ2-7, with unresolved D. This CDR3 spans 13 amino acids. V lost 2 bases and J 3 bases, leaving 8 bases between the germline ends. Germline assignment: CDR1 SGHVS and CDR2 FNYEAQ.

This clone was detected once. This chain joins TRBV6-4 and TRBJ2-2; possibly TRBD2 for D (6 bases). V gave up 2 bases and J gave up 3 bases, with 7 bases separating them. Germline V gene lookup returns CDR1 MRHNA and CDR2 SNTAGT. There are 14 residues in the CDR3. The CDR3 bases are TGTGCCAGCAGTGACACGGGAGACACCGGGGAGCTGTTTTTT. Encoded protein: CASSDTGDTGELFF.

The chain couples TRBV11-2 to TRBJ2-3; 8 bases are shared with TRBD2. Germline V lookup: CDR1 SGHAT, CDR2 FQNNGV. V shed 3 bases, J shed 4 bases, and the junction held 6 bases outside the gene matches. The CDR3 totals 15 residues. This CDR3 is CASSLALAASDTQYF. The CDR3 DNA reads as TGTGCCAGCAGCTTGGCACTAGCGGCCTCAGATACGCAGTATTTT.

This rearrangement joins TRBV10-2 to TRBJ2-3, with 9 bases lining up with TRBD2. Germline CDR1 and CDR2: WSHSY and SAAADI. The J segment lost 5 bases and the V segment lost 0 bases, leaving 6 bases of the junction unmatched. This CDR3 comprises 16 residues. The DNA for the CDR3 is TGCGCCAGCAGTGAGTCGGAGACTAGCGGAAGAGATACGCAGTATTTT. Protein: CASSESETSGRDTQYF.

This clone was observed a single time. The chain links TRBV11-3 to TRBJ2-2, with 7 bases aligning to TRBD1. The V and J ends lost 5 bases and 4 bases, in that order; junction bases with no gene match: 7. Germline V lookup: CDR1 SGHNT, CDR2 YENEEA. The CDR3 covers 15 residues. The CDR3 coding sequence is TGTGCCAGCAGCCCATTGTCAGGGGGCACCGGGGAGCTGTTTTTT. Translation gives CASSPLSGGTGELFF.

With regard to this clone: The junction departs from the called germline gene at one end, perhaps through a read error. The rearrangement links TRBV9 to TRBJ2-2; 14 bases align to TRBD2. Germline assignment: CDR1 SGDLS and CDR2 YYNGEE. CDR3 length equals 18 residues. The CDR3 sequence is CAISDRTSGGHNTGELFF. The CDR3 coding sequence is TGTGCCATCAGCGATCGGACTAGCGGGGGGCATAACACCGGGGAGCTGTTTTTT. The full variable domain, its missing parts supplied by reference TRBV9 and TRBJ2-2, is DSGVTQTPKHLITATGQRVTLRCSPRSGDLSVYWYQQSLDQGLQFLIQYYNGEERAKGNILERFSAQQFPDLHSELNLSSLELGDSALYFCAISDRTSGGHNTGELFFGEGSRLTVL.

V usage is TRBV4-1 and J usage is TRBJ2-2; D not resolved. Deletions cut 2 bases from V and 1 base from J, with 5 bases between. The CDR3 totals 14 residues. Germline CDR1 and CDR2: MGHRA and YSYEKL. CDR3 nucleotide sequence: TGCGCCAGCAGCCAACCAGTGAACACCGGGGAGCTGTTTTTT. It encodes CASSQPVNTGELFF.

Remarks on this clone: Its ends do not fully match the called genes, so a read error is possible. The CDR3 is CAISLFGAGGSIYNEQFF. For the CDR3, the DNA is TGTGCCATCAGCTTGTTCGGTGCGGGAGGTTCCATATACAATGAGCAGTTCTTC. This sequence joins TRBV5-6 and TRBJ2-1; the match to TRBD2 covers 8 bases. The CDR3 has 18 amino acids. Germline CDR1 and CDR2: SGHDT and YYEEEE.

This sequence joins TRBV7-9 and TRBJ1-6; 9 bases match TRBD1. Germline V gene data show CDR1 as SEHNR and CDR2 as FQNEAQ (reference sequence). The CDR3 is 15 amino acids. J lost 9 bases, V lost 4 bases, and 7 bases had no gene match. The CDR3 region is CASSSSGTGFSPLHF. CDR3 in DNA: TGTGCCAGCAGCTCCTCCGGGACAGGGTTTTCACCCCTCCACTTT.

This sequence joins TRBV7-9 and TRBJ1-1; D perhaps matches TRBD1 (6 bases). V was pared by 5 bases and J by 1 base, with 8 bases between. CDR1 and CDR2 from the germline V gene are SEHNR and FQNEAQ (reference sequence). The CDR3 sequence is 13 residues long. The CDR3, as DNA: TGTGCCAGCAGCCGGACAGCGAACACTGAAGCTTTCTTT. This encodes CASSRTANTEAFF.

This clone was seen a handful of times. The rearrangement links TRBV7-3 to TRBJ2-7; 12 nucleotides align to TRBD2. The CDR3 is 14 amino acids. Looked up from germline, CDR1 is SGHTA and CDR2 is FQGTGA. The J segment lost 5 bases and the V segment lost 3 bases, leaving 2 bases of the junction unmatched. As DNA, the CDR3 is TGTGCCAGCAGCTTCGGACTAGCGGGGAACGAGCAGTACTTC. Its translation is CASSFGLAGNEQYF.

This chain links TRBV5-1 with TRBJ1-1, with 9 positions matching TRBD1. The germline V gene encodes CDR1 SGHRS and CDR2 YFSETQ. This CDR3 has 15 amino acids. The trim removed 4 bases at V and 3 bases at J, leaving 7 bases unmatched. CDR3 amino acids: CASSPGDRDDTEAFF. For the CDR3, the DNA is TGCGCCAGCAGCCCAGGGGACAGGGATGACACTGAAGCTTTCTTT.

This clone was counted a few times. A read error may explain this, as a much larger clone is one base away. The chain joins TRBV6-4 to TRBJ2-3, with TRBD2 matching 9 bases. Germline V gene sequence: CDR1 MRHNA, CDR2 SNTAGT. The CDR3 loop spans 14 amino acids. The CDR3 sequence is CASSEAGGTGTQYF. The CDR3, as DNA: TGTGCCAGCAGTGAAGCGGGGGGCACAGGTACGCAGTATTTT.